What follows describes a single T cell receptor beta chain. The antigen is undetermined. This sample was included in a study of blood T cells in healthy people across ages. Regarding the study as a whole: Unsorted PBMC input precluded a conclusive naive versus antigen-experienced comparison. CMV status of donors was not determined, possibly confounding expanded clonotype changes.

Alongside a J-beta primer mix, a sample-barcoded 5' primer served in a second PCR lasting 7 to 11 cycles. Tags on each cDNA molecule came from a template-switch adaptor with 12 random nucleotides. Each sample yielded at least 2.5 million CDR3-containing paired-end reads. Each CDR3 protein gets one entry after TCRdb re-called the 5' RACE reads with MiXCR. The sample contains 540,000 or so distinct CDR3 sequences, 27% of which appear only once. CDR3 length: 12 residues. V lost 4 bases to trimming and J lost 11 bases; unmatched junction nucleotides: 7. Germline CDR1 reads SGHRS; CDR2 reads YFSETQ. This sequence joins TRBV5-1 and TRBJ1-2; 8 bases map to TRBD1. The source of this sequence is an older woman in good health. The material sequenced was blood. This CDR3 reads CASSGLGQGYTF. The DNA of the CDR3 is TGCGCCAGCAGCGGTTTAGGACAGGGATACACCTTC.